The text below deals with one T cell receptor beta chain. The antigen is unknown. The data derive from a study of T cell responses to AZD1222 COVID-19 vaccine. Overall study results and limits: The donors showed a predominance of white British ancestry and of females, with possible underestimation of clonal diversity. Spike-specific TCR breadth and depth grew following two AZD1222 doses. The reported proportion of spike-specific TCRs targeting unmutated variant regions was nearly half.

Analysis merged second doses at about 4 or about 12 weeks. Sequencing was performed with immunoSEQ multiplex PCR; in TCRdb, only in-frame clones are kept and a portion is missing. The sample contains tens of thousands of clones, around 78% of which appear only once. V lost 5 bases and J lost 4, with 14 bases in between. The CDR3 length is 14 residues. Germline V CDR1 and CDR2: MNHEY, SVGEGT. This sequence joins TRBV6-2 or TRBV6-3 and TRBJ1-2; D might be TRBD1 (6 bases). The origin of this receptor is an adult who received the AZD1222 COVID-19 vaccine. This specimen consisted of peripheral blood, obtained 28 days after the second AZD1222 dose. The CDR3 DNA reads as TGTGCCAGCAGTCCCGGACAGAGACTCTATGGCTACACCTTC. Protein: CASSPGQRLYGYTF.